This TCR beta chain was observed in a study of vaccination effects on CD4 cells after COVID-19. Turning to the study itself: The participants, recipients of two vaccine doses, got either BNT162b2 or mRNA-1273.

V was pared by 6 bases and J by 1 base, with 10 bases of the junction left unmatched. Per the germline V gene, CDR1 is ENHRY and CDR2 is SYGVKD. CDR3 length: 16 residues. There are a few counts of this clone. Antigen: not known. ViraFEST assay sequencing came after antigen-specific CD4+ T cells were expanded with viral peptide pools. Once cultured for more than nine days, the cells underwent separation to obtain CD4+ T cells. Among the vaccine recipients, none had a prior SARS-CoV-2 infection, and nucleocapsid antibodies were negative. Replacing half the medium with IL-2 medium was done on days 3 and 7. Sequencing was performed with immunoSEQ multiplex PCR; in TCRdb, only in-frame clones are kept and a portion is missing. The data show roughly 30,000 clones, approximately 72% seen once.

This TCR came from a human donor who received a COVID-19 vaccine. The chain uses TRBV10-3 and TRBJ2-7; 9 nucleotides line up with TRBD2. The sequenced sample was CD4+ T cells from PBMCs cultured with SARS-CoV-2 spike peptides, obtained before COVID-19 vaccination. CDR3 amino acids: CAISLRVAGDSYEQYF. CDR3 DNA: TGTGCCATCAGCCTCCGGGTAGCGGGGGATTCCTACGAGCAGTACTTC.